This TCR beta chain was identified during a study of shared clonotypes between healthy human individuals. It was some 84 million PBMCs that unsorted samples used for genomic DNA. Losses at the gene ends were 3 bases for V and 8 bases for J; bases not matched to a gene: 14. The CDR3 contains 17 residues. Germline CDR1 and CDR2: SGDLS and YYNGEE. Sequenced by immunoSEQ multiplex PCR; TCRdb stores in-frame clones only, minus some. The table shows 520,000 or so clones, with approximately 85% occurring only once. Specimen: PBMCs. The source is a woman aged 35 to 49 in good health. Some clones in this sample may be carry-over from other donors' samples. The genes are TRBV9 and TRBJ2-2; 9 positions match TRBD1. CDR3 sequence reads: CASSGPSGQGILGELFF. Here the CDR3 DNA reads TGTGCCAGCAGCGGACCGTCGGGACAGGGTATCCTTGGGGAGCTGTTTTTT.